The sequence of this TCR beta chain was determined in a study of T cells in Graves' hyperthyroidism and ophthalmopathy. Trimming cost V 5 bases and J 6 bases; bases outside gene matches: 8. CDR1 and CDR2 (germline): SNHLY, FYNNEI. The CDR3 loop spans 16 amino acids. Newly diagnosed patients aged 18 to 65 had hyperthyroidism of under 2 months' duration. Clinical symptoms, serum thyroxine, TRAb, thyroid ultrasound and orbital computed tomography informed diagnoses. Regions amplified from RNA transcripts were the TCR beta CDR3 regions. The TCR CDR3 was amplified in a first-round RT-PCR using the HTBI primer set. One entry per CDR3 protein results from TCRdb running MiXCR on the multiplex PCR reads. The data hold hundreds of thousands of distinct CDR3 sequences, with 15% to 20% observed a single time. This clonotype appeared many times.

Sequenced: blood. The source of this sequence is a woman in her thirties with Graves' hyperthyroidism. This rearrangement joins TRBV2 to TRBJ2-3; 13 nucleotides align to TRBD2. CDR3 sequence reads: CASSLWTSGSLDTQYF. In DNA, the CDR3 is TGTGCCAGCAGTCTCTGGACTAGCGGGAGTCTCGATACGCAGTATTTT.